Following are 17 T cell receptor beta chains from one sample sequenced in a study of cytomegalovirus exposure and HLA in healthy donors. The PCR was carried out with 60 Vbeta primers and 13 Jbeta primers. TCRdb's table, derived via immunoSEQ multiplex PCR, lists solely in-frame clones and lacks some. Of 200,000 to 250,000 clones listed, 85% to 90% are singletons. The sequenced sample was PBMCs. The receptor set was obtained from a woman under 30 in good health and CMV-seronegative.

The rearrangement joins TRBV5-4 to TRBJ2-2, with D tentatively TRBD2 (5 bases). Germline V gene data show CDR1 as SGHNT and CDR2 as YYREEE (reference sequence). The CDR3 runs to 15 residues. The V gene lost 6 bases and the J gene lost 0 bases, with 12 bases spanning the gap. The CDR3 region is CASNSEAANTGELFF. CDR3 coding DNA: TGTGCCAGCAACTCGGAAGCGGCGAACACCGGGGAGCTGTTTTTT.

V usage is TRBV27 and J usage is TRBJ2-7; 7 nucleotides match TRBD1. This CDR3 comprises 13 residues. The V gene's germline CDR1 is MNHEY and CDR2 SMNVEV (reference sequence). V was pared by 5 bases and J by 0 bases, with 1 base of the junction left unmatched. In nucleotides, the CDR3 is TGTGCCAGCAGTCGGGACAGCTCCTACGAGCAGTACTTC. It yields the protein CASSRDSSYEQYF.

The chain is built from TRBV25-1 and TRBJ1-3; unclear D gene. V lost 3 bases and J lost 1, with 7 bases in between. CDR3 length equals 14 residues. Germline CDR1 is MGHDK and CDR2 is SYGVNS. The CDR3 spells CASSDPGSGNTIYF. The CDR3 region has the DNA TGTGCCAGCAGTGATCCCGGGTCTGGAAACACCATATATTTT.

The chain has TRBV6-5 and TRBJ2-7; D not resolved. Trimming cost V 3 bases and J 0 bases, with 6 bases left between them. In germline, CDR1 is MNHEY, CDR2 SVGAGI. The CDR3 has 13 residues. The CDR3 loop is CASSYGASYEQYF. The CDR3 DNA sequence: TGTGCCAGCAGTTATGGAGCCTCCTACGAGCAGTACTTC.

The chain couples TRBV9 to TRBJ2-1; unclear D gene. Germline CDR1 and CDR2: SGDLS and YYNGEE. Trimming pared 0 bases from V and 6 bases from J, leaving 13 bases between. The CDR3 length is 15 residues. The chain's CDR3 is CASSVGWAPLNEQFF. CDR3 DNA sequence: TGTGCCAGCAGCGTAGGCTGGGCACCCCTCAATGAGCAGTTCTTC. Full variable domain (rest looked up from reference TRBV9 and TRBJ2-1): DSGVTQTPKHLITATGQRVTLRCSPRSGDLSVYWYQQSLDQGLQFLIQYYNGEERAKGNILERFSAQQFPDLHSELNLSSLELGDSALYFCASSVGWAPLNEQFFGPGTRLTVL.

The chain is built from TRBV4-1 and TRBJ2-7; 7 bases match TRBD2. The CDR3 spans 13 residues. J lost 5 bases, V lost 4 bases, and 5 bases had no gene match. Germline V CDR1 and CDR2: MGHRA, YSYEKL. The CDR3 region has the DNA TGCGCCAGCAGCCTCTTAAGCGGGGACGAGCAGTACTTC. Protein sequence: CASSLLSGDEQYF.

The chain joins TRBV5-1 to TRBJ2-2, with D hard to call. Germline V lookup: CDR1 SGHRS, CDR2 YFSETQ. The CDR3 length is 13 residues. The germline V and J ends were trimmed by 1 base and 6 bases, with 7 bases remaining between them. The DNA of the CDR3 is TGCGCCAGCAGCTTGATGGAGTCCGGGGAGCTGTTTTTT. Its protein product is CASSLMESGELFF.

This CDR3 is CAWSVLVSQYF. Here the CDR3 DNA reads TGTGCCTGGAGTGTACTAGTCTCTCAGTACTTC. The chain uses TRBV30 and TRBJ2-5; D possibly corresponds to TRBD2 (5 bases). Germline values: CDR1 GTSNPN, CDR2 SVGIG (reference sequence). Trimming removed 0 bases at V and 11 bases at J, with 10 bases between. This CDR3 is 11 amino acids long. Full variable domain (outside the CDR3, taken from reference TRBV30 and TRBJ2-5): SQTIHQWPATLVQPVGSPLSLECTVEGTSNPNLYWYRQAAGRGLQLLFYSVGIGQISSEVPQNLSASRPQDRQFILSSKKLLLSDSGFYLCAWSVLVSQYFGPGTRLLVL.

The V gene is TRBV18, the J gene TRBJ2-5, with 15 bases fitting TRBD2. Germline V lookup: CDR1 KGHSH, CDR2 LQKENI. The CDR3 sequence is 14 residues long. After removal of 8 bases from V and 5 bases from J, the junction contained 3 bases not matched to a gene. The CDR3 DNA is TGTGCCAGCGGACTAGCGGGGGGGCTCGAGACCCAGTACTTC. Translation gives CASGLAGGLETQYF.

V is TRBV6-1 and J is TRBJ1-3; D unresolved. Germline lookup yields CDR1 MNHNS and CDR2 SASEGT. The CDR3 covers 14 residues. V lost 5 bases and J lost 4, with 12 bases in between. CDR3 in amino acids: CASSTIGEGNTIYF. For the CDR3, the DNA is TGTGCCAGCAGTACCATCGGGGAAGGAAACACCATATATTTT.

This clone was detected only a few times. Other nucleotide sequences from this sample produce the same CDR3. The chain recombines TRBV18 with TRBJ2-5, with a tentative D call TRBD2 (5 bases). The CDR3 contains 13 residues. Germline assignment: CDR1 KGHSH and CDR2 LQKENI. V lost 3 bases to trimming and J lost 5 bases, with 10 bases between them. The DNA of the CDR3 is TGTGCCAGCTCACCCAACTCGGGGGAGACCCAGTACTTC. The encoded protein is CASSPNSGETQYF.

This chain connects TRBV19 to TRBJ1-1; 7 positions agree with TRBD1. The CDR3 length is 15 residues. After removal of 6 bases from V and 5 bases from J, the junction contained 12 bases not matched to a gene. The germline gives CDR1 LNHDA, CDR2 SQIVND (reference sequence). The CDR3 loop reads CASSRQGEITTEAFF. The CDR3 DNA is TGTGCCAGTAGCAGGCAGGGGGAAATAACGACTGAAGCTTTCTTT.

The CDR3 DNA sequence: TGTGCCAGCAGCTTAGCGCAGCGGGAGACCAATGAGCAGTTCTTC. Its translation: CASSLAQRETNEQFF. The chain is built from TRBV7-8 and TRBJ2-1; 8 bases line up with TRBD2. Germline V gene sequence: CDR1 SGHVS, CDR2 FQNEAQ. The length of the CDR3 is 15 residues. With 0 bases clipped from V and 6 bases from J, the junction kept 4 bases outside the gene matches.

This clone was seen just once. This chain links TRBV29-1 with TRBJ2-1, with 13 bases aligning to TRBD2. Germline CDR1 SQVTM, CDR2 ANQGSEA. The CDR3 consists of 16 residues. V lost 7 bases to trimming and J lost 0 bases; unmatched junction nucleotides: 6. The CDR3 is CSAPGLAGISYNEQFF. The CDR3 nucleotides are TGCAGCGCCCCGGGACTAGCGGGGATCTCCTACAATGAGCAGTTCTTC.

This chain joins TRBV7-9 and TRBJ1-2; perhaps TRBD1 as D (5 bases). The CDR3 is 11 residues long. The V gene's germline CDR1 is SEHNR and CDR2 FQNEAQ (reference sequence). V was clipped by 5 bases and J by 8 bases, with 9 bases between them. CDR3 residues: CASSPGFGYTF. The CDR3 DNA is TGTGCCAGCAGCCCAGGGTTCGGCTACACCTTC.

V usage is TRBV5-1 and J usage is TRBJ1-1; D call uncertain. This CDR3 contains 16 residues. V was clipped by 6 bases and J by 0 bases, with 18 bases between them. The V gene's germline CDR1 is SGHRS and CDR2 YFSETQ. The CDR3 spells CASTQPFRGMNTEAFF. CDR3 nucleotide sequence: TGCGCCAGCACCCAACCGTTTAGAGGGATGAACACTGAAGCTTTCTTT.

CDR3 amino acids: CASSLKAEPRDEQYF. The CDR3 DNA sequence: TGTGCCAGCAGCTTGAAGGCGGAACCCCGGGACGAGCAGTACTTC. The chain is built from TRBV5-6 and TRBJ2-7; D is undetermined. The CDR3 runs to 15 residues. The germline V and J ends were trimmed by 1 base and 5 bases, with 16 bases remaining between them. The germline V gene has CDR1 SGHDT and CDR2 YYEEEE.